The clone carrying this T cell receptor beta chain was seen at least ten times. This record belongs to a study of T-cell reconstitution after alpha-beta-depleted transplantation in children. Unique molecular identifiers were built into the TCRbeta library. A single record per CDR3 protein comes from TCRdb applying MiXCR to the PCR reads. The sample carries about 280,000 distinct CDR3 sequences, 11% recorded once. The source was peripheral blood, collected 180 days after TCRalphabeta/CD19-depleted stem cell transplant. The clonotype originates from a male patient aged 2 to 9 who had a stem cell transplant for chronic granulomatous disease, so the T cells may come from the graft donor.

CDR3 DNA sequence: TGTGCCAGCAGTTACAAGCGGGAGGCAGACGAGCAGTACTTC. It yields the protein CASSYKREADEQYF. This chain joins TRBV6-2 or TRBV6-3 and TRBJ2-7, with 9 positions matching TRBD2. The junction had 4 bases not matched to a gene; V was cut back by 2 bases and J by 5 bases. Germline V gene data show CDR1 as MNHEY and CDR2 as SVGEGT. This CDR3 has 14 residues.